The 29 T cell receptor beta chains given below trace back to one sample, sequenced in a study of T-cell reconstitution after alpha-beta-depleted transplantation in children (dated by TCRdb to about 2016). Library preparation was by PCR. The instrument given in TCRdb is Illumina HiSeq 2500. TCR library preparation used molecular barcoding, with unique molecular identifiers applied to normalize quantification of the TCRbeta repertoire. The public reads were reanalyzed by TCRdb: fastp trimming at Q25, MiXCR alignment, in-frame beta chains only. Each entry merges the rows of one CDR3 protein and shows their most common DNA and genes. This sample holds approximately 130,000 distinct CDR3 sequences; 9.7% were observed only once. The ten largest make up around 24% of the sample. The intended sense of this specimen's treatment or condition label: allogeneic hematopoietic cell transplantation with graft depleted of TCRalphabeta T cells and CD19 B cells.

This specimen consisted of PBMCs, mostly from graft donor cells, obtained 180 days after TCRalphabeta/CD19-depleted stem cell transplant. The receptors were gathered from a girl under two years old who had a stem cell transplant for combined immunodeficiency, so the T cells may come from the graft donor.

This sequence joins TRBV4-3 and TRBJ2-3, with 8 bases matching TRBD1. The junction had 6 bases not matched to a gene; V was cut back by 4 bases and J by 3 bases. This CDR3 comprises 15 residues. Germline CDR1 reads LGHNA; CDR2 reads YSLEER. CDR3 coding DNA: TGCGCCAGCAGCCCCCGACAGGGGCTGACAGATACGCAGTATTTT. Protein product: CASSPRQGLTDTQYF.

The chain joins TRBV29-1 to TRBJ2-3; 8 bases match TRBD1. CDR3 length equals 13 residues. The germline gives CDR1 SQVTM, CDR2 ANQGSEA. After removal of 6 bases from V and 1 base from J, the junction contained 3 bases not matched to a gene. The CDR3 spells CSVGQEGTDTQYF. In DNA, the CDR3 is TGCAGCGTGGGACAGGAAGGCACAGATACGCAGTATTTT.

This clonotype has a count of ten or more. The V call is TRBV20-1, the J call TRBJ2-3, with 12 bases lining up with TRBD1. Germline V CDR1 and CDR2: DFQATT, SNEGSKA (reference sequence). The V and J ends lost 5 bases and 8 bases, in that order; junction bases with no gene match: 17. The CDR3 runs to 17 residues. As DNA, the CDR3 is TGCAGTGCTCGGTCGCCTTACGGGACAGGGGGCAGGGGTACGCAGTATTTT. It yields the protein CSARSPYGTGGRGTQYF.

DNA of the CDR3: TGCAGTGCTCTCGGACTAGCGGGAGGGCCGACTTACAATGAGCAGTTCTTC. Translated, it gives CSALGLAGGPTYNEQFF. The chain has TRBV20-1 and TRBJ2-1; 15 bases map to TRBD2. Per the germline V gene, CDR1 is DFQATT and CDR2 is SNEGSKA (reference sequence). V lost 5 bases, J lost 4 bases, and 9 bases stayed unmatched. This CDR3 is built from 17 residues.

The V call is TRBV20-1, the J call TRBJ2-5, with no clear D. The CDR3 consists of 15 residues. V gave up 0 bases and J gave up 4 bases, with 15 bases separating them. Germline CDR1 reads DFQATT; CDR2 reads SNEGSKA (reference sequence). The CDR3: CSARDEHPKRETQYF. As DNA, the CDR3 is TGCAGTGCTAGAGATGAGCACCCCAAGAGAGAGACCCAGTACTTC.

In its sample, this clonotype was seen a few times. V usage is TRBV20-1 and J usage is TRBJ1-5, with 7 bases fitting TRBD1. Germline V CDR1 and CDR2: DFQATT, SNEGSKA (reference sequence). The CDR3 is made up of 12 amino acids. J lost 4 bases, V lost 8 bases, and 5 bases had no gene match. The CDR3 region has the DNA TGCAGTCTGACGACAGGGAATCAGCCCCAGCATTTT. This translates into CSLTTGNQPQHF.

This clonotype was seen repeatedly, ten times or more. V gene TRBV7-3 combines with J gene TRBJ2-3; 8 bases agree with TRBD2. The CDR3 has 17 amino acids. CDR1 SGHTA and CDR2 FQGTGA come from the germline V gene. The V and J ends lost 0 bases and 4 bases, in that order; junction bases with no gene match: 9. The CDR3 DNA reads as TGTGCCAGCAGCTTAACAAGCGGGAGACGGACCGCAGATACGCAGTATTTT. Translating gives CASSLTSGRRTADTQYF.

This sequence joins TRBV5-1 and TRBJ2-6; D is ambiguous. The CDR3 consists of 14 residues. Deletions cut 9 bases from V and 0 bases from J, with 10 bases between. Germline V lookup: CDR1 SGHRS, CDR2 YFSETQ. This CDR3 is CATKLGSGANVLTF. As DNA, the CDR3 is TGCGCCACCAAACTCGGCTCTGGGGCCAACGTCCTGACTTTC.

The CDR3 nucleotides are TGCAGTGCCCAAACATGGGCCGCCTCTGGCTACACCTTC. Amino acids: CSAQTWAASGYTF. The V gene is TRBV20-1, the J gene TRBJ1-2; D gene unclear. This CDR3 has 13 amino acids. Trimming stripped 6 bases from V and 7 bases from J, with 18 bases between. Germline V gives CDR1 DFQATT, CDR2 SNEGSKA (reference sequence).

This rearrangement joins TRBV20-1 to TRBJ2-7, with a possible D match to TRBD2 (5 bases). CDR1 is DFQATT, CDR2 SNEGSKA, per germline (reference sequence). Trimming took off 6 bases at V and 0 bases at J, with 18 bases between the two ends. There are 15 residues in the CDR3. The CDR3 is CSAPHGGRSSYEQYF. CDR3 bases: TGCAGTGCCCCCCATGGAGGAAGGAGCTCCTACGAGCAGTACTTC.

The chain carries TRBV20-1 and TRBJ2-7, with 11 bases matching TRBD2. V trimming: 6 bases; J trimming: 2 bases; junction bases outside the gene matches: 6. The germline CDR1 and CDR2 sequences are DFQATT and SNEGSKA (reference sequence). There are 14 residues in the CDR3. This CDR3 reads CSAPVTSGTYEQYF. Here the CDR3 DNA reads TGCAGTGCCCCTGTGACTAGCGGGACCTACGAGCAGTACTTC.

The chain employs TRBV20-1 and TRBJ2-4, with 7 bases lining up with TRBD2. This CDR3 has 16 residues. J was trimmed by 0 bases and V by 3 bases; bases with no gene match: 8. Germline V gene lookup returns CDR1 DFQATT and CDR2 SNEGSKA (reference sequence). This CDR3 is CSASPGREGAKNIQYF. The CDR3 DNA reads as TGCAGTGCTAGCCCCGGCAGGGAGGGAGCCAAAAACATTCAGTACTTC.

The CDR3, as DNA: TGTGCCAGCAGTTTAGGGCAGGGCGTGTGGGAGCAGTACTTC. The encoded protein is CASSLGQGVWEQYF. This chain joins TRBV28 and TRBJ2-7; tentatively, D is TRBD1 (5 bases). V was trimmed by 2 bases and J by 7 bases, leaving 15 bases between them. The CDR3 runs 14 residues. CDR1 and CDR2 (germline): MDHEN, SYDVKM.

This clonotype was counted only a few times. The V and J genes are TRBV7-3 and TRBJ2-1, with 8 bases lining up with TRBD2. With 3 bases clipped from V and 8 bases from J, the junction kept 15 bases outside the gene matches. CDR1 SGHTA and CDR2 FQGTGA come from the germline V gene. This CDR3 spans 17 amino acids. Here the CDR3 DNA reads TGTGCCAGCAGCTTTAACGGCAATGGCGGGGGGATTGATGAGCAGTTCTTC. Its protein is CASSFNGNGGGIDEQFF.

This clonotype ranks as medium-sized. This chain links TRBV20-1 with TRBJ1-2; 7 bases map to TRBD1. The V segment lost 3 bases and the J segment 10 bases; nucleotides outside the gene matches: 8. This CDR3 spans 12 amino acids. Germline loops: CDR1 DFQATT, CDR2 SNEGSKA (reference sequence). CDR3 residues: CSASGTEATYTF. The CDR3 region has the DNA TGCAGTGCTAGTGGGACAGAGGCCACCTACACCTTC.

In its sample, this clonotype was seen many times. The chain uses TRBV29-1 and TRBJ2-5; 9 bases map to TRBD1. The V gene end was trimmed by 7 bases and the J gene end by 5 bases; junction bases not matched to a gene: 14. This CDR3 contains 15 residues. Germline lookup yields CDR1 SQVTM and CDR2 ANQGSEA. The CDR3, as DNA: TGCAGCGGATCAGACCGGGACAGGGTAATTGAGACCCAGTACTTC. This encodes CSGSDRDRVIETQYF. Together with reference TRBV29-1 and TRBJ2-5, the CDR3 gives the full variable domain: SAVISQKPSRDICQRGTSLTIQCQVDSQVTMMFWYRQQPGQSLTLIATANQGSEATYESGFVIDKFPISRPNLTFSTLTVSNMSPEDSSIYLCSGSDRDRVIETQYFGPGTRLLVL.

This chain joins TRBV20-1 and TRBJ2-3; no firm D call. There are 12 residues in the CDR3. The V end lost 4 bases, the J end lost 6 bases, and 11 bases lay between the germline ends. The V gene's germline CDR1 is DFQATT and CDR2 SNEGSKA (reference sequence). In nucleotides, the CDR3 is TGCAGTGCTAATAGGAGATCGGATACGCAGTATTTT. It codes for CSANRRSDTQYF.

The gene calls are TRBV24-1 and TRBJ2-3, with 7 positions matching TRBD2. The CDR3 contains 16 residues. Germline-derived CDR1 and CDR2 are KGHDR and SFDVKD. J was trimmed by 1 base and V by 0 bases; bases with no gene match: 3. The CDR3 DNA follows: TGTGCCACCAGTGATTTGCCGGGACTACGCACAGATACGCAGTATTTT. Its protein is CATSDLPGLRTDTQYF.

The chain couples TRBV27 to TRBJ2-1; 7 nucleotides align to TRBD2. The germline CDR1 and CDR2 sequences are MNHEY and SMNVEV (reference sequence). This CDR3 comprises 14 residues. V trimming: 2 bases; J trimming: 6 bases; junction bases outside the gene matches: 4. The CDR3 reads CASSLRGGGNEQFF. DNA for the CDR3: TGTGCCAGCAGTTTAAGGGGCGGGGGCAATGAGCAGTTCTTC.

The chain couples TRBV11-2 to TRBJ2-7, with 8 bases lining up with TRBD1. V was pared by 4 bases and J by 5 bases, with 4 bases of the junction left unmatched. Germline V gene lookup returns CDR1 SGHAT and CDR2 FQNNGV. The CDR3 is made up of 13 amino acids. CDR3 nucleotide sequence: TGTGCCAGCAGCTCGACAGGGGTCCACGAGCAGTACTTC. Translated, it gives CASSSTGVHEQYF. The full variable domain, its missing parts supplied by reference TRBV11-2 and TRBJ2-7, is EAGVAQSPRYKIIEKRQSVAFWCNPISGHATLYWYQQILGQGPKLLIQFQNNGVVDDSQLPKDRFSAERLKGVDSTLKIQPAKLEDSAVYLCASSSTGVHEQYFGPGTRLTVT.

This clonotype occurred a few times. The rearrangement joins TRBV20-1 to TRBJ1-2; 12 nucleotides agree with TRBD1. The V gene end was trimmed by 4 bases and the J gene end by 8 bases; junction bases not matched to a gene: 11. The germline CDR1 and CDR2 sequences are DFQATT and SNEGSKA (reference sequence). The CDR3 is made up of 15 amino acids. CDR3 in DNA: TGCAGTGCTATATTCCCGGGACAGGGGGCTCGGGGCTACACCTTC. The encoded protein is CSAIFPGQGARGYTF.

This clonotype was seen more than once but under ten times. The chain employs TRBV5-1 and TRBJ2-7; the D is unclear. The CDR3 consists of 14 residues. Trimming pared 4 bases from V and 3 bases from J, leaving 14 bases between. Germline CDR1 and CDR2: SGHRS and YFSETQ. CDR3 sequence: CASSLSGPLYEQYF. The CDR3 region has the DNA TGCGCCAGCAGCCTTTCCGGGCCACTCTACGAGCAGTACTTC.

There are a few counts of this clonotype. The V and J genes are TRBV3-1 and TRBJ1-3, with 8 bases fitting TRBD1. V shed 4 bases and J 0 bases; nucleotides not matched to a gene: 5. CDR1 LGHDT and CDR2 YNNKEL come from the germline V gene (reference sequence). The CDR3 is 16 amino acids. Written as DNA, the CDR3 is TGTGCCAGCAGCCCCTGGGACAGGTCCTCTGGAAACACCATATATTTT. Its translation is CASSPWDRSSGNTIYF.

V gene TRBV7-9 combines with J gene TRBJ1-4; D may be TRBD1 (5 bases). Trimming removed 2 bases at V and 10 bases at J, with 20 bases between. Germline V gene data show CDR1 as SEHNR and CDR2 as FQNEAQ (reference sequence). The CDR3 totals 16 residues. CDR3 coding DNA: TGTGCCAGCAGCTTAAGGGGCACCGCTGCAAGTGGAAAACTGTTTTTT. It specifies CASSLRGTAASGKLFF.

This clonotype was observed a few times. The chain employs TRBV7-9 and TRBJ2-1; TRBD1 aligns across 11 bases. Per germline, CDR1 SEHNR and CDR2 FQNEAQ (reference sequence). The CDR3 runs to 15 residues. The ends lost 3 bases at V and 7 bases at J; junction bases unmatched: 5. The chain's CDR3 is CASSFGQGADNEQFF. The DNA for the CDR3 is TGTGCCAGCAGCTTTGGACAGGGGGCAGATAATGAGCAGTTCTTC.

The chain's CDR3 is CASSLVQQETQYF. CDR3 bases: TGTGCCAGCAGCTTAGTCCAACAAGAGACCCAGTACTTC. This chain links TRBV7-9 with TRBJ2-5, with D unresolved. Germline V gene data show CDR1 as SEHNR and CDR2 as FQNEAQ (reference sequence). The CDR3 has 13 amino acids. Between the trimmed V and J ends, which lost 1 base and 2 bases, there was a span of 5 bases.

This chain uses TRBV20-1 with TRBJ2-1; 11 bases fit TRBD1. The CDR3 is made up of 14 amino acids. V shed 5 bases, J shed 9 bases, and the junction held 9 bases outside the gene matches. The germline V gene has CDR1 DFQATT and CDR2 SNEGSKA (reference sequence). CDR3 bases: TGCAGTGCTGGCCGGGACAGGGGGTTTGGTGAGCAGTTCTTC. Translation: CSAGRDRGFGEQFF.

This clonotype was recorded at least ten times. The chain carries TRBV29-1 and TRBJ2-2; D gene uncertain. The V gene lost 7 bases and the J gene lost 0 bases, with 9 bases spanning the gap. Per germline, CDR1 SQVTM and CDR2 ANQGSEA. This CDR3 comprises 13 residues. This CDR3 reads CSAEVANTGELFF. CDR3 DNA: TGCAGCGCAGAGGTAGCGAACACCGGGGAGCTGTTTTTT.

This clonotype was seen only a few times. This chain links TRBV7-2 with TRBJ2-1, with D maybe TRBD2 (6 bases). V dropped 6 bases and J dropped 6 bases, with 9 bases sitting between them. The CDR3 covers 12 residues. Per germline, CDR1 SGHTA and CDR2 FQGNSA. CDR3 sequence: CASRGLPNEQFF. The CDR3 DNA is TGTGCCAGCAGGGGACTCCCCAATGAGCAGTTCTTC.